This T cell receptor (beta chain) appears in the sequencing data of a study of CD8+ T cells in alopecia areata. Sequencing used cDNA as its template, made by extracting RNA and reverse transcribing it. Only in-frame clones appear in the TCRdb table, and some are missing; sequencing was by immunoSEQ multiplex PCR. The table lists 100,000 to 150,000 clones, over 50% of them singletons. This clone was picked up one time. Per germline, CDR1 SGHRS and CDR2 YFSETQ. CDR3 length: 14 residues. With 4 bases removed from V and 1 base from J, the gap between germline ends came to 11 bases. This clonotype was sampled from a human donor with alopecia areata. The specimen was CD4+ T cells sorted from blood, collected at week 0. The J gene is TRBJ1-1, the V gene TRBV5-1, with D possibly matching TRBD1 (6 bases). The CDR3 nucleotides are TGCGCCAGCAGCCTGACAGGACCGAACACTGAAGCTTTCTTT. Its translation: CASSLTGPNTEAFF.